This T cell receptor beta chain was identified in a study of CXCR3-negative and CXCR3-positive naive CD8 T cells. Germline CDR1 reads MDHEN; CDR2 reads SYDVKM. The CDR3 runs to 18 residues. General study results and limits: Both naive subsets, CXCR3-negative and CXCR3-positive, displayed similar TRBV-TRBJ usage, unlike memory cells. The study found more hydrophobic TRB CDR3s in CXCR3-positive naive cells than in CXCR3-negative naive cells.

Preparation of TRB cDNA libraries relied on 5' RACE carrying UMI labels. TCRdb derives one entry per CDR3 protein from the 5' RACE reads, leaving out DNA. In total, the table holds 150,000 or so distinct CDR3 sequences. Concerning this clonotype itself: Its antigen is not known.

Sequencing was carried out using naive CXCR3+ CD8+ T cells from blood. The subset: CD45RO-CCR7+CD27+CD95- naive CD8+ T cells expressing CXCR3 (TNR3+). The J gene is TRBJ2-6, the V gene TRBV28; the D gene TCRdb calls, TRBD1, cannot be checked with no DNA. The source of this sequence is a human donor in good health. Some clones in this sample may be carry-over from other donors' samples. The CDR3 region is CAGSWDRETGSGANVLTF.